The text below deals with one TCR beta chain. The CDR3 loop spans 14 amino acids. V shed 0 bases, J shed 5 bases, and the junction held 3 bases outside the gene matches. CDR1 LGHDT and CDR2 YNNKEL come from the germline V gene (reference sequence). This entry is derived from a study of blood T cell repertoires in COVID-19. Study background: In each case, the material was cDNA or gDNA derived from T cells, B-cell-depleted T cells, or PBMCs.

Seattle patients were enrolled while actively infected and followed longitudinally. Sequencing used immunoSEQ multiplex PCR; TCRdb keeps in-frame clones, though not all of them. The table includes about 300,000 clones, nearly 90% detected once. This rearrangement joins TRBV3-1 (or the pseudogene TRBV3-2) to TRBJ2-5; 7 nucleotides align to TRBD2. The sequencing input was peripheral blood. The TCR originated in a woman aged 25 to 39 with COVID-19, enrolled during active disease. CDR3 DNA: TGTGCCAGCAGCCAAGAAGGGCGGGGGGAGACCCAGTACTTC. Translating it yields CASSQEGRGETQYF.